Listed below are T cell receptor beta chains from one sample, sequenced in a study of blood T cell repertoires in COVID-19. Sequencing used immunoSEQ multiplex PCR; TCRdb keeps in-frame clones, though not all of them. Found here are approximately 71,000 clones, just over 85% of them singletons; the top ten hold roughly 5%. Specimen: peripheral blood. The receptor source for this set is a human donor in a cohort sampled during active COVID-19. Both conserved end residues are part of each CDR3. D genes are given only for firm matches. Rows may omit the clone size; those that give it use once, few, many or a size class.

D: NA; length: 14; size: NA; J: TRBJ2-1; V: TRBV10-1; DNA: TGCGCCAGCTCCGGAGGGATCTCCTACAATGAGCAGTTCTTC; CDR3: CASSGGISYNEQFF
D: NA; length: 15; size: NA; J: TRBJ2-5; V: TRBV2; DNA: TGTGCCAGCAGTGAAGCCTCTCTCGAGGGAGAGACCCAGTACTTC; CDR3: CASSEASLEGETQYF
D: TRBD1; length: 15; size: NA; J: TRBJ1-5; V: TRBV19; DNA: TGTGCCAGTAGTGAGACAGGGGTTAGCAATCAGCCCCAGCATTTT; CDR3: CASSETGVSNQPQHF
D: TRBD1; length: 16; size: once; J: TRBJ2-7; V: TRBV27; DNA: TGTGCCAGCAGTCCTCTACCCGGACAGGGCTCCTACGAGCAGTACTTC; CDR3: CASSPLPGQGSYEQYF
D: NA; length: 14; size: NA; J: TRBJ1-1; V: TRBV14; DNA: TGTGCCAGCAGCCAAGGAACAGACAACACTGAAGCTTTCTTT; CDR3: CASSQGTDNTEAFF
D: TRBD1; length: 16; size: few; J: TRBJ1-1; V: TRBV11-3; DNA: TGTGCCAGCGGGCTCGACAGGGTCCATAGTTACACTGAAGCTTTCTTT; CDR3: CASGLDRVHSYTEAFF
D: NA; length: 11; size: NA; J: TRBJ2-1; V: TRBV14; DNA: TGTGCCAGCAGCAAAGGCGGAGAGCAGTTCTTC; CDR3: CASSKGGEQFF
D: TRBD2; length: 15; size: NA; J: TRBJ2-7; V: TRBV30; DNA: TGTGCCTGGAGTGTAGGTACTAGCGTCTCCTACGAGCAGTACTTC; CDR3: CAWSVGTSVSYEQYF
D: NA; length: 14; size: once; J: TRBJ2-7; V: TRBV5-1; DNA: TGCGCCAGCAGCTTAGAGGGAACCTCCTACGAGCAGTACTTC; CDR3: CASSLEGTSYEQYF
D: NA; length: 15; size: NA; J: TRBJ1-4; V: TRBV5-6; DNA: TGTGCCAGCAGCTTGGAAGGGGTAACTAATGAAAAACTGTTTTTT; CDR3: CASSLEGVTNEKLFF
D: TRBD1; length: 14; size: once; J: TRBJ2-5; V: TRBV25-1; DNA: TGTGCCAGCAGGGGGACAGGGAGTGGGGAGACCCAGTACTTC; CDR3: CASRGTGSGETQYF
D: NA; length: 15; size: NA; J: TRBJ2-7; V: TRBV27; DNA: TGTGCCAGCACCACGGCGATGGGAGAGGATTACGAGCAGTACTTC; CDR3: CASTTAMGEDYEQYF
D: NA; length: 13; size: NA; J: TRBJ1-3; V: TRBV10-3; DNA: TGTGCCATCAGTGATTACTCTGGAAACACCATATATTTT; CDR3: CAISDYSGNTIYF
D: TRBD2; length: 15; size: NA; J: TRBJ2-7; V: TRBV4-2; DNA: TGTGCCAGCAGCCAGCGGCGGGGGACGTACTACGAGCAGTACTTC; CDR3: CASSQRRGTYYEQYF
D: TRBD1; length: 13; size: NA; J: TRBJ2-3; V: TRBV6-8; DNA: TGTGCCAGCCCTAAGGGGGCAGTTGATACGCAGTATTTT; CDR3: CASPKGAVDTQYF
D: TRBD2; length: 14; size: few; J: TRBJ2-1; V: TRBV11-2; DNA: TGTGCCAGCAGCTTAGTAGCGGGGTACAATGAGCAGTTCTTC; CDR3: CASSLVAGYNEQFF
D: NA; length: 12; size: NA; J: TRBJ1-1; V: TRBV28; DNA: TGTGCCAGCAGACCGGTGGTTACTGAAGCTTTCTTT; CDR3: CASRPVVTEAFF
D: NA; length: 15; size: NA; J: TRBJ2-1; V: TRBV28; DNA: TGTGCCAGCAGTTTAGGGCCAGAGATCGGCAATGAGCAGTTCTTC; CDR3: CASSLGPEIGNEQFF
D: TRBD1; length: 16; size: NA; J: TRBJ2-6; V: TRBV7-9; DNA: TGTGCCAGCAGCGCCGGGACAGGGAGAGGGGCCAACGTCCTGACTTTC; CDR3: CASSAGTGRGANVLTF
D: TRBD1; length: 18; size: NA; J: TRBJ2-6; V: TRBV15; DNA: TGTGCCACCAGCAGAGAAACAGGGGGGATCTCTGGGGCCAACGTCCTGACTTTC; CDR3: CATSRETGGISGANVLTF
D: TRBD1; length: 15; size: once; J: TRBJ2-5; V: TRBV19; DNA: TGTGCCAGTAGTCCGTGGACAGGCCTGCAAGAGACCCAGTACTTC; CDR3: CASSPWTGLQETQYF
D: TRBD2; length: 15; size: NA; J: TRBJ2-7; V: TRBV30; DNA: TGTGCCTGGAGTGTGGGACTAGCGGGGCCGGGGGAGCAGTACTTC; CDR3: CAWSVGLAGPGEQYF
D: TRBD1; length: 15; size: NA; J: TRBJ2-7; V: TRBV5-1; DNA: TGCGCCAGCAGCTTGATGGGACAGGGGTCGAGAGAGCAGTACTTC; CDR3: CASSLMGQGSREQYF
D: TRBD1; length: 16; size: NA; J: TRBJ2-7; V: TRBV7-2; DNA: TGTGCCAGCAGCTTAGTGATCGGGACAGGGGGCGCCGAGCAGTACTTC; CDR3: CASSLVIGTGGAEQYF
D: NA; length: 16; size: NA; J: TRBJ2-2; V: TRBV6-6; DNA: TGTGCCAGCAGCACGGGGGTGGGAATTAACACCGGGGAGCTGTTTTTT; CDR3: CASSTGVGINTGELFF
D: TRBD1; length: 14; size: NA; J: TRBJ2-7; V: TRBV29-1; DNA: TGCAGCGCCGCTGGGACAGGGAGCTCCTACGAGCAGTACTTC; CDR3: CSAAGTGSSYEQYF
D: NA; length: 12; size: NA; J: TRBJ1-6; V: TRBV13; DNA: TGTGCCAGCAGCTTACGGGGAACACCCCTCCACTTT; CDR3: CASSLRGTPLHF
D: NA; length: 12; size: NA; J: TRBJ1-4; V: TRBV6-6; DNA: TGTGCCAGCAGTTACGCGAATGAAAAACTGTTTTTT; CDR3: CASSYANEKLFF
D: NA; length: 14; size: NA; J: TRBJ1-5; V: TRBV5-1; DNA: TGCGCCAGCAGCTTGGGGGGACTCAATCAGCCCCAGCATTTT; CDR3: CASSLGGLNQPQHF
D: NA; length: 15; size: NA; J: TRBJ1-1; V: TRBV5-8; DNA: TGTGCCAGCAGCTTCGTCGGACAGCTGAACACTGAAGCTTTCTTT; CDR3: CASSFVGQLNTEAFF
D: TRBD2; length: 13; size: NA; J: TRBJ2-2; V: TRBV30; DNA: TGTGCCTGGACGGGGGGAGGGGCCGGGGAGCTGTTTTTT; CDR3: CAWTGGGAGELFF
D: NA; length: 19; size: NA; J: TRBJ2-2; V: TRBV19; DNA: TGTGCCAGTAGTATAGATCGAGGAAGGGCAGGGCGCTATACCGGGGAGCTGTTTTTT; CDR3: CASSIDRGRAGRYTGELFF
D: NA; length: 16; size: NA; J: TRBJ2-1; V: TRBV19; DNA: TGTGCCAGTAGTATCGCTCACAGTAACTCCTACAATGAGCAGTTCTTC; CDR3: CASSIAHSNSYNEQFF